This entry is about one T cell receptor beta chain. No antigen is known for it. It may be a read error: a sequence one base away is much more abundant. The method was multiplex PCR. TCRdb shows the sequencer as Illumina HiSeq 2500. TCRbeta libraries were constructed through three rounds of nested PCR with primers (Table S4) according to protocols adapted from ARM-PCR. PCR products of 200-500 bp were gel-excised and purified with the QIAquick gel extraction kit before sequencing. Under the source paper's analysis protocol: Reads were cleaned using Trimmomatic, were merged into complete CDR3 sequences using FLASH, and were assigned to V(D)J germline segments using MiTCR. VDJtools was used to compute clonal diversity as the inverse Simpson's index. In-frame sequences without a premature stop codon were defined as productive reads. TCRdb reworked the public reads: Q25 trimming with fastp, MiXCR clone assembly, productive beta chains retained. Identical CDR3 proteins give one entry, which carries the most common genes and DNA. In this record, the V and J calls reflect TCRdb's handling and not the investigators' own analysis. The sample table lists about 200,000 distinct CDR3 sequences, 70% to 75% of them with a count of one. In total, the top ten clones hold almost 25% of the sample.

The CDR3 covers 13 residues, taking in both the cysteine and the phenylalanine. The retained sequence is limited to the CDR3, 39 bases, with the frame set at the first base. CDR1 DFQATT and CDR2 SNEGSKA are derived from the germline V gene (reference sequence). The sample originates from a study of tumor and adjacent non-tumor tissue in lung cancer (dated by TCRdb to 2016 to 2018). For context, the study as a whole: Of the cohort, roughly 12 patients had adenocarcinoma, 2 had squamous cell carcinoma and 1 had small cell lung cancer. The 15 or so patients were aged roughly 30 to 85 years, included ten or so men and 5 women, and had TNM stage I to III disease. Sequencing produced about 130,000,000 productive TCRbeta reads in total, an average of about 4.17 million reads per sample. The study compared bulk TCRbeta repertoires between lung tumor tissue and matched distant non-tumor lung tissue from some 14 lung cancer patients. For each patient, one tumor sample and one normal lung sample were taken, giving around 31 paired specimens that underwent TCRbeta CDR3 sequencing. Paper-wide results and their limitations: The methods do not name the sequencing platform or mention unique molecular identifiers. Significantly higher TCR diversity (inverse Simpson) was observed in tumor tissue than in normal lung tissue (431.37 vs 166.20, P = 0.0075, Mann-Whitney U test). Peripheral blood was not sequenced, so blood TCRbeta repertoires were not examined in the lung cancer patients of the study. TCR diversity was significantly higher in younger patients, and higher tumor TCR diversity was associated with shorter overall and disease-free survival. The top 100 clones made up a significantly larger cumulative share of the repertoire in normal lung than in tumor tissue. Only about 15 patients were included in the cohort, and the need for larger samples and more detailed clinical data was noted by the authors.

RNA was isolated from bulk unsorted tissue, and RNA quality was assessed with a NanoDrop ND-1000 and an Agilent 2100. All donors had newly diagnosed lung cancer, had not received prior chemotherapy, and were admitted for thoracic surgery in China between August and November 2014. The study excluded patients who had received radiotherapy or chemotherapy before or who had another cancer at the same time. Pieces of surgical tissue measuring about 1-2.1 cm3 were kept in RNAlater solution and held at -80 degrees C until needed. Recombination linked TRBV20-1 to TRBJ1-4, with TRBD1 identical over 9 junction bases. The sequence derives from a man in his fifties or sixties with non-small cell lung cancer. Sequenced material: lung tumor tissue. The CDR3 region: CSAGGQGGEKPFF. The bases read TGCAGTGCTGGGGGACAGGGTGGGGAAAAACCGTTTTTT.